This T cell receptor (beta chain) originates from a study of blood T cell repertoires in COVID-19. Study details: Acute and convalescent COVID-19 specimens originated in the United States, Italy and Spain.

As originally analysed: Nucleated cell number was recorded as an estimate derived from reference gene primer amplification. Profiling relied on immunoSEQ multiplex PCR, and the TCRdb table lists in-frame clones only, not all of them. D and trimming were read from the DNA, whereas the V and J calls and clone size are those reported in that table. Seen here are some 150,000 clones, more than 65% observed once, and the top ten hold roughly 7.2%. This clone has a handful of counts. The V segment lost 5 bases and the J segment 1 base; nucleotides outside the gene matches: 14. The CDR3 runs 18 residues. Germline CDR1 and CDR2: KGHDR and SFDVKD.

This chain links TRBV24-1 with TRBJ2-5; 8 bases are a match to TRBD1. Sequencing input: peripheral blood. The sequence came from a woman between 45 and 65 years old in a cohort sampled during active or convalescent COVID-19. The CDR3 is CATSATPGQGELQETQYF. The CDR3 bases are TGTGCCACCAGTGCCACTCCCGGACAGGGCGAACTCCAAGAGACCCAGTACTTC.